The 11 T cell receptor beta chains below were found in one sample sequenced in a study of shared clonotypes between healthy human individuals. Using immunoSEQ multiplex PCR, the repertoire was profiled, and TCRdb retains in-frame clones only, with some absent. Of some 2.1 million clones in the sample, approximately 94% were seen once. It was CD45RO-negative cells, positively selected for CCR7, that made up naive CD8 cells, with terminally differentiated effector memory CD45RA+ cells excluded. Sequenced input: naive CD8+ T cells sorted from blood. Every receptor here comes from a man between 18 and 29 years old in good health.

The chain employs TRBV5-6 and TRBJ2-7; possibly TRBD1 for D (5 bases). In germline, CDR1 is SGHDT, CDR2 YYEEEE. The CDR3 is made up of 12 amino acids. Trimming removed 5 bases from V and 6 bases from J, with 12 bases in between. Written as DNA, the CDR3 is TGTGCCAGCAGGCTGGGGCCGCTCGAGCAGTACTTC. Translating it yields CASRLGPLEQYF.

The genes are TRBV11-2 and TRBJ1-2, with 9 bases lining up with TRBD1. CDR3 length: 15 amino acids. J lost 2 bases, V lost 5 bases, and 6 bases had no gene match. Germline values: CDR1 SGHAT, CDR2 FQNNGV. CDR3 sequence reads: CASSQGTGRNYGYTF. The CDR3 nucleotides read TGTGCCAGCAGCCAGGGGACAGGGCGGAACTATGGCTACACCTTC.

The sample holds one count of this clone. Sequence at one end of the junction differs from germline and may be a read error. The chain employs TRBV6-1 and TRBJ2-7, with TRBD1 as a possible D gene (6 bases). This CDR3 is built from 17 residues. Germline loops: CDR1 MNHNS, CDR2 SASEGT. The CDR3 protein is CASSQAFPGQLSYEQYF. DNA for the CDR3: TGTGCCAGCAGTCAAGCCTTCCCAGGACAGCTTTCCTACGAGCAGTACTTC.

This clone has only one observation. The CDR3 spells CASSPEGQEFNEKLFF. As DNA, the CDR3 is TGTGCCAGCAGCCCCGAAGGACAGGAATTTAATGAAAAACTGTTTTTT. J is TRBJ1-4 and V is TRBV5-4; TRBD1 matches at 7 bases. Germline trimming cut 4 bases from V and 4 bases from J; bases unmatched to any gene: 10. Per the germline V gene, CDR1 is SGHNT and CDR2 is YYREEE (reference sequence). This CDR3 spans 16 amino acids.

In regard to this clone: Other DNA sequences in the sample encode the same CDR3. V gene TRBV9 combines with J gene TRBJ2-2; D is ambiguous. The CDR3 spans 12 residues. Germline lookup yields CDR1 SGDLS and CDR2 YYNGEE. V was trimmed by 3 bases and J by 5 bases, leaving 5 bases between them. The CDR3 protein is CASSGGTGELFF. CDR3 DNA: TGTGCCAGCAGCGGGGGAACCGGGGAGCTGTTTTTT.

This chain connects TRBV27 to TRBJ2-7; 11 positions agree with TRBD2. CDR3 length: 16 residues. Germline trimming cut 5 bases from V and 3 bases from J; bases unmatched to any gene: 9. Germline-derived CDR1 and CDR2 are MNHEY and SMNVEV (reference sequence). The CDR3 is CASSTTGTSGYYEQYF. Here the CDR3 DNA reads TGTGCCAGCAGTACAACCGGGACTAGCGGCTACTACGAGCAGTACTTC.

The chain has TRBV5-1 and TRBJ2-7; D perhaps matches TRBD2 (5 bases). Looked up from germline, CDR1 is SGHRS and CDR2 is YFSETQ. The V gene lost 3 bases and the J gene lost 6 bases, with 7 bases spanning the gap. This CDR3 region has 11 residues. CDR3 in DNA: TGCGCCAGCAGCTCCCTAGCCGAGCAGTACTTC. Protein product: CASSSLAEQYF.

Remarks on this clone: The sample contains more than one DNA sequence encoding this CDR3. The rearrangement joins TRBV4-1 to TRBJ1-2; D gene ambiguous. V gave up 0 bases and J gave up 4 bases, with 6 bases separating them. Per the germline V gene, CDR1 is MGHRA and CDR2 is YSYEKL. CDR3 length: 13 residues. CDR3 DNA: TGCGCCAGCAGCCAAGATTGGGGCTATGGCTACACCTTC. Residues: CASSQDWGYGYTF.

The J gene is TRBJ2-1, the V gene TRBV19; D is uncertain. V lost 1 base to trimming and J lost 9 bases, with 7 bases between them. CDR1 is LNHDA, CDR2 SQIVND, per germline (reference sequence). This CDR3 has 12 residues. The CDR3 coding sequence is TGTGCCAGTAGTATAGGAGAGAGTGAGCAGTTCTTC. Protein product: CASSIGESEQFF. Variable domain in full (rest from reference TRBV19 and TRBJ2-1): DGGITQSPKYLFRKEGQNVTLSCEQNLNHDAMYWYRQDPGQGLRLIYYSQIVNDFQKGDIAEGYSVSREKKESFPLTVTSAQKNPTAFYLCASSIGESEQFFGPGTRLTVL.

The chain recombines TRBV7-2 with TRBJ2-7; D perhaps matches TRBD2 (5 bases). The CDR3 loop spans 13 amino acids. Germline-derived CDR1 and CDR2 are SGHTA and FQGNSA. The V end lost 6 bases, the J end lost 2 bases, and 11 bases lay between the germline ends. CDR3: CASRRSGTYEQYF. For the CDR3, the DNA is TGTGCCAGCAGACGTTCCGGGACCTACGAGCAGTACTTC.

This sequence joins TRBV4-1 and TRBJ2-3; 13 bases are a match to TRBD2. Germline CDR1 MGHRA, CDR2 YSYEKL. The CDR3 is 18 amino acids. V lost 0 bases, J lost 2 bases, and 5 bases stayed unmatched. The CDR3, as DNA: TGCGCCAGCAGCCAAGATACACTAGCGGGGGGGCACACAGATACGCAGTATTTT. The encoded protein is CASSQDTLAGGHTDTQYF.